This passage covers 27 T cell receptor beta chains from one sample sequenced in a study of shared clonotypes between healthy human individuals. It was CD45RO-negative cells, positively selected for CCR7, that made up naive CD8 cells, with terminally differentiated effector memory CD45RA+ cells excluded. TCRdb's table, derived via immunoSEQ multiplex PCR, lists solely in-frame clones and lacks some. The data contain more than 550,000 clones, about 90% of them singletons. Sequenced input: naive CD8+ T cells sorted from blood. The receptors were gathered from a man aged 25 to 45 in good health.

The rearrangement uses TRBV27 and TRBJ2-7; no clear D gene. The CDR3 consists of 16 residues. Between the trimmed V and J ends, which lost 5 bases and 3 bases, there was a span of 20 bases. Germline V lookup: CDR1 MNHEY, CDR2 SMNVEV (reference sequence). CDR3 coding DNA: TGTGCCAGCAGTCAAACCTCATCGGGCAGGAACTACGAGCAGTACTTC. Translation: CASSQTSSGRNYEQYF.

In DNA form, the CDR3 reads TGTGCCAGCAAAGTGGCCCTAGCGGCCCGAGAGACCCAGTACTTC. Residues: CASKVALAARETQYF. V gene TRBV28 combines with J gene TRBJ2-5; 7 bases map to TRBD2. The CDR3 is 15 amino acids. From germline, CDR1 is MDHEN and CDR2 SYDVKM. Trimming took 7 bases from V and 4 from J; bases not matched to a gene: 12.

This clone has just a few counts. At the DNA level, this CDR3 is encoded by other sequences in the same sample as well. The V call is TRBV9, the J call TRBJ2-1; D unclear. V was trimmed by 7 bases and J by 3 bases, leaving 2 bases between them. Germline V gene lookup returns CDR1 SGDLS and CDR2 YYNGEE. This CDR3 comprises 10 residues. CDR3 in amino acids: CASGYNEQFF. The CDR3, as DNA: TGTGCCAGCGGCTACAATGAGCAGTTCTTC.

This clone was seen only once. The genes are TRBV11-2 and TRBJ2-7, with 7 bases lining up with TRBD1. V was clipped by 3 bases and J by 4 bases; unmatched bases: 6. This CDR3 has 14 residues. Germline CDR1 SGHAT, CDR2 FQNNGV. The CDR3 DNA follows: TGTGCCAGCAGCTTCGGACAGGCAAATTACGAGCAGTACTTC. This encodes CASSFGQANYEQYF.

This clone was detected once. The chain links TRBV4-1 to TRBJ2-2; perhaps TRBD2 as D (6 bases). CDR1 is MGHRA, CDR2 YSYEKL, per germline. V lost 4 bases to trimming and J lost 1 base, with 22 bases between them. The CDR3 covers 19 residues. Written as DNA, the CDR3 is TGCGCCAGCAGCCGAGACATCATCGTACTAGCCGGGAACACCGGGGAGCTGTTTTTT. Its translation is CASSRDIIVLAGNTGELFF.

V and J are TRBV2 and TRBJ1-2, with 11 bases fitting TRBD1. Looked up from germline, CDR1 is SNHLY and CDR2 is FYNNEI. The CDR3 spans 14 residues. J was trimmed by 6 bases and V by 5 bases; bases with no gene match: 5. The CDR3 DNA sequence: TGTGCCAGCAGTAGGGGACAGGGGGTGGATGGCTACACCTTC. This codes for CASSRGQGVDGYTF.

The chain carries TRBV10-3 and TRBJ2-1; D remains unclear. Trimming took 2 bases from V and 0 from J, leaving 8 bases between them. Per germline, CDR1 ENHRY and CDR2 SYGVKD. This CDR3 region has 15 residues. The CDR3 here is CAISEGSTSYNEQFF. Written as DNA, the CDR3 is TGTGCCATCAGTGAGGGGTCGACCTCCTACAATGAGCAGTTCTTC.

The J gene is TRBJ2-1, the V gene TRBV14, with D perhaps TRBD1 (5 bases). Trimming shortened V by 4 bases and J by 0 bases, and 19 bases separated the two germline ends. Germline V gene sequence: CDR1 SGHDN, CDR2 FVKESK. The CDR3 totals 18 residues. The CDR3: CASSPVGQYPSSYNEQFF. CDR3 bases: TGTGCCAGCAGCCCCGTGGGGCAGTACCCCAGCTCCTACAATGAGCAGTTCTTC.

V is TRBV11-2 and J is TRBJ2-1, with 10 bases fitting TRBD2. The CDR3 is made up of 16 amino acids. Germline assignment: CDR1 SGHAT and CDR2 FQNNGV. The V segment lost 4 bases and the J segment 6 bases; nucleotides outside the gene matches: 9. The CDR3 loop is CASSSLSGRAVNEQFF. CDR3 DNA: TGTGCCAGCAGCTCCCTAAGCGGGAGGGCGGTCAATGAGCAGTTCTTC. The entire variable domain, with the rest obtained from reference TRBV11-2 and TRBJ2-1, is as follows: EAGVAQSPRYKIIEKRQSVAFWCNPISGHATLYWYQQILGQGPKLLIQFQNNGVVDDSQLPKDRFSAERLKGVDSTLKIQPAKLEDSAVYLCASSSLSGRAVNEQFFGPGTRLTVL.

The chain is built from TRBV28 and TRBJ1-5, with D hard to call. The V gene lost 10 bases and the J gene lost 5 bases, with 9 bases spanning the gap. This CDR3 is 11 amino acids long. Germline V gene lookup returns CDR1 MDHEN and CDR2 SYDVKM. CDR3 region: CAISADQPQHF. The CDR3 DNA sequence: TGTGCCATCTCAGCCGATCAGCCCCAGCATTTT.

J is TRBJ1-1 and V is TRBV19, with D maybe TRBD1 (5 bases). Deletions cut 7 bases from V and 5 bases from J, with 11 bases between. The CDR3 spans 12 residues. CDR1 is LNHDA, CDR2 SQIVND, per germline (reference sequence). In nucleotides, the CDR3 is TGTGCCAGTAAGGAGGGACTTACTGAAGCTTTCTTT. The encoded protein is CASKEGLTEAFF. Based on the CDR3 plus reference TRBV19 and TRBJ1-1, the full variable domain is DGGITQSPKYLFRKEGQNVTLSCEQNLNHDAMYWYRQDPGQGLRLIYYSQIVNDFQKGDIAEGYSVSREKKESFPLTVTSAQKNPTAFYLCASKEGLTEAFFGQGTRLTVV.

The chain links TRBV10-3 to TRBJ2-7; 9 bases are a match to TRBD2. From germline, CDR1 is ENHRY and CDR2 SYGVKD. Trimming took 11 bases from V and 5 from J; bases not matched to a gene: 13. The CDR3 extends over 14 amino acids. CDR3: CAPLTAGGPDEQYF. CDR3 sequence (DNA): TGTGCCCCCCTTACGGCGGGAGGGCCCGACGAGCAGTACTTC.

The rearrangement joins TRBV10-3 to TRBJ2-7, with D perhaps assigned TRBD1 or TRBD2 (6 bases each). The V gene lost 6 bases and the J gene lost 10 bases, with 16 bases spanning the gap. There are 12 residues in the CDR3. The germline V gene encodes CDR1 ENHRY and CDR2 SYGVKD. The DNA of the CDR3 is TGTGCCATCAGCGGAGGGGACACACTACAGTACTTC. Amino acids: CAISGGDTLQYF.

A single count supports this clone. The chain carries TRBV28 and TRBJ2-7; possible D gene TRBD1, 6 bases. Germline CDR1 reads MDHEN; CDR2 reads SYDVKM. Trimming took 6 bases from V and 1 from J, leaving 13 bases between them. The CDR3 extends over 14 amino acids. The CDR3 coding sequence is TGTGCCAGCAGCCGACGGGACAAGTCCTACGAGCAGTACTTC. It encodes CASSRRDKSYEQYF.

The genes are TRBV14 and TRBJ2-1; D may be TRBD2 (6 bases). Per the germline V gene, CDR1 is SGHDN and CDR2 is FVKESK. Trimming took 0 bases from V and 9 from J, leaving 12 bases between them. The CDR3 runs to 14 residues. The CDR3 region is CASSQDGGLFEQFF. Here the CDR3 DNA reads TGTGCCAGCAGCCAAGACGGGGGTCTGTTTGAGCAGTTCTTC. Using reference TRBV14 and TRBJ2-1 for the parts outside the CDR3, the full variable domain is EAGVTQFPSHSVIEKGQTVTLRCDPISGHDNLYWYRRVMGKEIKFLLHFVKESKQDESGMPNNRFLAERTGGTYSTLKVQPAELEDSGVYFCASSQDGGLFEQFFGPGTRLTVL.

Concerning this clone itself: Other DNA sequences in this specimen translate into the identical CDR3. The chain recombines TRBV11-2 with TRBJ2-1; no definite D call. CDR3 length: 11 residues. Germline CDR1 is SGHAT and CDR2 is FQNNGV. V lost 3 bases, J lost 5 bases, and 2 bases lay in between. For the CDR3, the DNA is TGTGCCAGCAGCTTCAACAATGAGCAGTTCTTC. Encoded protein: CASSFNNEQFF. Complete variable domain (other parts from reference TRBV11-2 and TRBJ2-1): EAGVAQSPRYKIIEKRQSVAFWCNPISGHATLYWYQQILGQGPKLLIQFQNNGVVDDSQLPKDRFSAERLKGVDSTLKIQPAKLEDSAVYLCASSFNNEQFFGPGTRLTVL.

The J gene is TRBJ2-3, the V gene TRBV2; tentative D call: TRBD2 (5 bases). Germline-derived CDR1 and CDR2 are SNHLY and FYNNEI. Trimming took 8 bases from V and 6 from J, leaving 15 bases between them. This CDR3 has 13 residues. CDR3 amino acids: CASVRLIQDTQYF. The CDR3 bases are TGTGCCAGCGTCCGACTAATACAGGATACGCAGTATTTT.

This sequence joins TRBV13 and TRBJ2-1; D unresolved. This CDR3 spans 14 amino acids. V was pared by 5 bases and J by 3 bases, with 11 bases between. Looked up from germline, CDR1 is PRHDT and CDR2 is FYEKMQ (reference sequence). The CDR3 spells CASSLTANYNEQFF. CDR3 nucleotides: TGTGCCAGCAGCCTCACGGCCAACTACAATGAGCAGTTCTTC.

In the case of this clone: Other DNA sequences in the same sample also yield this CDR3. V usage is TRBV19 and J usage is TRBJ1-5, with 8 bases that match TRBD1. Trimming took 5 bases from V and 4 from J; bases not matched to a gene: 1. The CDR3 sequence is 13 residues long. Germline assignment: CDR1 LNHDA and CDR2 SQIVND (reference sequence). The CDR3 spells CASSWTGNQPQHF. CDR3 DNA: TGTGCCAGTAGTTGGACAGGGAATCAGCCCCAGCATTTT.

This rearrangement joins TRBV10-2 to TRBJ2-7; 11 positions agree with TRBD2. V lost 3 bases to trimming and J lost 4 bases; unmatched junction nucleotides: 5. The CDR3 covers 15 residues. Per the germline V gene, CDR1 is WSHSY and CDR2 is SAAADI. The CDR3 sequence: CASSEITSGSYEQYF. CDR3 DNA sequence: TGCGCCAGCAGTGAAATCACTAGCGGGAGTTACGAGCAGTACTTC.

CDR3 sequence: CASSIDHPGQSSGANVLTF. The CDR3 DNA reads as TGTGCCAGTAGTATAGATCATCCGGGACAGAGCTCTGGGGCCAACGTCCTGACTTTC. The rearrangement links TRBV19 to TRBJ2-6; 7 nucleotides match TRBD1. The CDR3 runs to 19 residues. Germline loops: CDR1 LNHDA, CDR2 SQIVND (reference sequence). Trimming took 0 bases from V and 0 from J; bases not matched to a gene: 8.

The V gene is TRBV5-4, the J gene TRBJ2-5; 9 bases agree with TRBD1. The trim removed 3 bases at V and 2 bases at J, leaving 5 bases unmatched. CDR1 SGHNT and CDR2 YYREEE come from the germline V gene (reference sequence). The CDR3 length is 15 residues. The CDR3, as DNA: TGTGCCAGCAGCTGGACAGGGGATGGGCAAGAGACCCAGTACTTC. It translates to CASSWTGDGQETQYF.

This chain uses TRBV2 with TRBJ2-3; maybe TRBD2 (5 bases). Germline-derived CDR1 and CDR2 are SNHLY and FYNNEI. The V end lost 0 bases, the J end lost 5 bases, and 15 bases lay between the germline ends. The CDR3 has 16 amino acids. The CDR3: CASSEAPGSLRDTQYF. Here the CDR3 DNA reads TGTGCCAGCAGTGAAGCCCCGGGGAGTCTTAGAGATACGCAGTATTTT. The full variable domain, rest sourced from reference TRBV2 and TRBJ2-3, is EPEVTQTPSHQVTQMGQEVILRCVPISNHLYFYWYRQILGQKVEFLVSFYNNEISEKSEIFDDQFSVERPDGSNFTLKIRSTKLEDSAMYFCASSEAPGSLRDTQYFGPGTRLTVL.

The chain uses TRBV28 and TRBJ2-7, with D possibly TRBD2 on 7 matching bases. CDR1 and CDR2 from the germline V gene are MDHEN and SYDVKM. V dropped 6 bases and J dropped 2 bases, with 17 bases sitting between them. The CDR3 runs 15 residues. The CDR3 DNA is TGTGCCAGCAGCACTGGGAGGGGGAAACCCTACGAGCAGTACTTC. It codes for CASSTGRGKPYEQYF.

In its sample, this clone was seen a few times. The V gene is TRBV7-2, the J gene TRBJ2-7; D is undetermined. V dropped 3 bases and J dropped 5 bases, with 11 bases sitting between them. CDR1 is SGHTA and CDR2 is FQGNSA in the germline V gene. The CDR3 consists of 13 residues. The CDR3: CASSFLSFDEQYF. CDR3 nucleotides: TGTGCCAGCAGCTTTCTTAGTTTCGACGAGCAGTACTTC. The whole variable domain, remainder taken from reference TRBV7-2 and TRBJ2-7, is GAGVSQSPSNKVTEKGKDVELRCDPISGHTALYWYRQSLGQGLEFLIYFQGNSAPDKSGLPSDRFSAERTGGSVSTLTIQRTQQEDSAVYLCASSFLSFDEQYFGPGTRLTVT.

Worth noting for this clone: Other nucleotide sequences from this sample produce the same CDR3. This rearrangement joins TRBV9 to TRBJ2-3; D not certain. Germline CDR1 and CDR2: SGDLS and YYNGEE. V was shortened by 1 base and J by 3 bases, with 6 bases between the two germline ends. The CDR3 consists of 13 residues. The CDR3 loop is CASSVSGTDTQYF. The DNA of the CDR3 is TGTGCCAGCAGCGTATCCGGGACAGATACGCAGTATTTT.

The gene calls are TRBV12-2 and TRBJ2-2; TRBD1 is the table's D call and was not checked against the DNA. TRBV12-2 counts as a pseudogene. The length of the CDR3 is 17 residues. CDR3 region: CASRLTQRSTNTGELFF. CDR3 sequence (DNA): TGTGCAAGTCGCTTAACACAGAGAAGTACGAACACCGGGGAGCTGTTTTTT.